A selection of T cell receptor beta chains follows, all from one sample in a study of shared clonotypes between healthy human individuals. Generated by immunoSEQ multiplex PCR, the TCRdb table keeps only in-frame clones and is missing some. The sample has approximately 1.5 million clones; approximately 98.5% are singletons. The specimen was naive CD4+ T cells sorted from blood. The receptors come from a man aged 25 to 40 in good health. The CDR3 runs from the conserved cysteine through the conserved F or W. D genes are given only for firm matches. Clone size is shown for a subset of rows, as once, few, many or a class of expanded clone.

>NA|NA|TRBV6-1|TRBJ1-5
TGTGCCAGCAGAGGCTTAGGGAGCAATCAGCCCCAGCATTTT
CASRGLGSNQPQHF
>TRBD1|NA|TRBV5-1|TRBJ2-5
TGCGCCAGCAGCGGGGACAGACAAGAGACCCAGTACTTC
CASSGDRQETQYF
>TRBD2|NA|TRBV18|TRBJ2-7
TGTGCCAGCTCGCGTACGACTAGCGGTTCCTACGAGCAGTACTTC
CASSRTTSGSYEQYF
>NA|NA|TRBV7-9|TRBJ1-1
TGTGCCAGCAGCGACCAGGGTTTGCACACTGAAGCTTTCTTT
CASSDQGLHTEAFF
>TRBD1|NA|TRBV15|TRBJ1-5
TGTGCCACCAGCACCGGGACAGGGGGCTTGATATCGAGCAATCAGCCCCAGCATTTT
CATSTGTGGLISSNQPQHF
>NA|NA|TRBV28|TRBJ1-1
TGTGCCAGCATCACCGGGGGGGTAAACACTGAAGCTTTCTTT
CASITGGVNTEAFF
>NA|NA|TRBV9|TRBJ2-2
TGTGCCAGCAGCGTAGATGGGCGGGTGAACACCGGGGAGCTGTTTTTT
CASSVDGRVNTGELFF
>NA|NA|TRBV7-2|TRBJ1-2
TGTGCCAGCAGCTTAGAACTTTATGGCTACACCTTC
CASSLELYGYTF
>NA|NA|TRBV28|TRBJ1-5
TGTGCCAGCAGCGAGGCCGTTAATCAGCCCCAGCATTTT
CASSEAVNQPQHF
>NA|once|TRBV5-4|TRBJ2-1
TGTGCCAGCAGCAGCCATAGCGGTAGCTCCTACAATGAGCAGTTCTTC
CASSSHSGSSYNEQFF
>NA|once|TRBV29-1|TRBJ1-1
TGCAGCGTTGGATTTCAGGGTATCACTGAAGCTTTCTTT
CSVGFQGITEAFF
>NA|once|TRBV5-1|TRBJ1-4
TGCGCCAGCAGCCCCTCGAATGAAAAACTGTTTTTT
CASSPSNEKLFF
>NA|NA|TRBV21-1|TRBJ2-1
TGTGCCAGCAGATGTCGTACTGGAGGCGGATACAATGAGCAGTTCTTC
CASRCRTGGGYNEQFF
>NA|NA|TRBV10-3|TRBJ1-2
TGTGCCATCAGTGAGTCGGGGGCCAACTATGGCTACACCTTC
CAISESGANYGYTF
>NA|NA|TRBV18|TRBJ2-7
TGTGCCAGCTCACCACCAGGTCCGATGTCCTACGAGCAGTACTTC
CASSPPGPMSYEQYF
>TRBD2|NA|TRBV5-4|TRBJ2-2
TGTGCCAGCAGGCTTACTAGCGGGAGGACCGGGGAGCTGTTTTTT
CASRLTSGRTGELFF
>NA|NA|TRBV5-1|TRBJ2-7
TGCGCCAGCAGCTTGCAGATTTCCTACGAGCAGTACTTC
CASSLQISYEQYF
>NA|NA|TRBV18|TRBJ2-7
TGTGCCAGCTCACGCGGGGTTACCTACGAGCAGTACTTC
CASSRGVTYEQYF
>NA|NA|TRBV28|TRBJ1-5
TGTGCCAGCAGTTCTGGGGGGCAGCCCCAGCATTTT
CASSSGGQPQHF
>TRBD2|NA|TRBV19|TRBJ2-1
TGTGCCAGTAGTATTACTAGCGGGTTCTACAATGAGCAGTTCTTC
CASSITSGFYNEQFF
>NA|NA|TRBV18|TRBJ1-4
TGTGCCAGCTCACCACCTGGGGCGGAGACTACAACTAATGAAAAACTGTTTTTT
CASSPPGAETTTNEKLFF
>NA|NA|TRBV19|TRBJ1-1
TGTGCCTCCGGGACAAGGGGAGAAGCTTTCTTT
CASGTRGEAFF
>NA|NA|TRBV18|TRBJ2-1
TGTGCCAGCTCACCAGTTATAGCGGACTACAATGAGCAGTTCTTC
CASSPVIADYNEQFF
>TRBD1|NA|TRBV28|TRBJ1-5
TGTGCCAGCAGACCGGACAGGAGTCAGCCCCAGCATTTT
CASRPDRSQPQHF
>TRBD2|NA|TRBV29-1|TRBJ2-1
TGCAGCGTTTCCACCTTAGCGGGAGGAGGTGAGCAGTTCTTC
CSVSTLAGGGEQFF
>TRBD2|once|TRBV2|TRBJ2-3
TGTGCCAGCACCACCCTGGGGCTAGCGGGAGGTCCGGCCCACACAGATACGCAGTATTTT
CASTTLGLAGGPAHTDTQYF
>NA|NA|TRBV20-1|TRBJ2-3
TGCAGTGCTCGTGGCACAGATACGCAGTATTTT
CSARGTDTQYF
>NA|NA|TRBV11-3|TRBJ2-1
TGTGCCAGCAGCCCCGGATCCGACCCGACCAATGAGCAGTTCTTC
CASSPGSDPTNEQFF
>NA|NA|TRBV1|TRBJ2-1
TGCACCAGCAGCCGTTCCTGGACCACTAGCGGGATCTACAATGAGCAGTTCTTC
CTSSRSWTTSGIYNEQFF
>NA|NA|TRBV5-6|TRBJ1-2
TGTGCCAGCAGCCAGCTAGGGAATGGCTACACCTTC
CASSQLGNGYTF
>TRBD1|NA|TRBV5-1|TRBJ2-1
TGCGCCAGCAGCTTGTCATCCTTGACAGGGACCAATGAGCAGTTCTTC
CASSLSSLTGTNEQFF
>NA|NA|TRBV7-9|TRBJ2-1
TGTGCCAGCAGCTTAGACTCCATCCCGGGTGAGCAGTTCTTC
CASSLDSIPGEQFF
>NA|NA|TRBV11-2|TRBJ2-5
TGTGCCAGCAGCTTCGGTGTCTCTGGTTGGGAGACCCAGTACTTC
CASSFGVSGWETQYF
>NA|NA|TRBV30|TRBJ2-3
TGTGCCTGGAGTGTCCGCAGGGGCGCAGATACGCAGTATTTT
CAWSVRRGADTQYF
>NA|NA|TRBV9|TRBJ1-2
TGTGCCAGCAGCGTCGGGGGCGTAAACTATGGCTACACCTTC
CASSVGGVNYGYTF
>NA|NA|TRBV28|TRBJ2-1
TGTGCCAGCAGTTACAGGGGACTTGGGCAGTTCTTC
CASSYRGLGQFF
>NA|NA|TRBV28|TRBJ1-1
TGTGCCAGCAGGGGGGATACAGGTTCTAACGAAGCTTTCTTT
CASRGDTGSNEAFF
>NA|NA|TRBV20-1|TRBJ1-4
TGCAGTGCAGGACAGTATGAAAAACTGTTTTTT
CSAGQYEKLFF
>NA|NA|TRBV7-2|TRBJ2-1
TGTGCCAGCAGCCCTGTCGGTGAGCAGTTCTTC
CASSPVGEQFF
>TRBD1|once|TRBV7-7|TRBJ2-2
TGTGCCAGCAGCCGCGAGACAGGGGCCAACACCGGGGAGCTGTTTTTT
CASSRETGANTGELFF
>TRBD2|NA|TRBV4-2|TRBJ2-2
TGTGCCAGCAGCCTCCCCCGAGCTAGCGGGCTGACCGGGGAGCTGTTTTTT
CASSLPRASGLTGELFF